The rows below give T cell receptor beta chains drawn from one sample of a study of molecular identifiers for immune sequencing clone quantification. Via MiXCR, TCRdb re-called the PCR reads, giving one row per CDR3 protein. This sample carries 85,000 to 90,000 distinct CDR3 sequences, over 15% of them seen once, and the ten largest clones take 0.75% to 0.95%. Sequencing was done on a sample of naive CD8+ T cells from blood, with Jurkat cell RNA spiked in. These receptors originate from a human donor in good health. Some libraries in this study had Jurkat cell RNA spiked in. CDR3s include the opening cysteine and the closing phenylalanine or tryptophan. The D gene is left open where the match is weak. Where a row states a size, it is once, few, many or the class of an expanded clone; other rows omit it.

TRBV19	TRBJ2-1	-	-	CASSITTRGQYNEQFF	TGTGCCAGTAGTATAACAACCCGGGGGCAATACAATGAGCAGTTCTTC
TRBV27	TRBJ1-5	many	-	CASSPQGNQPQHF	TGTGCCAGCAGTCCTCAGGGGAATCAGCCCCAGCATTTT
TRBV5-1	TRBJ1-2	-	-	CASSLVTNHHGYTF	TGCGCCAGCAGCTTGGTTACTAACCACCATGGCTACACCTTC
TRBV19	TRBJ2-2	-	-	CASSIEPGNLVTGELFF	TGTGCCAGTAGTATTGAGCCCGGGAACTTAGTCACCGGGGAGCTGTTTTTT
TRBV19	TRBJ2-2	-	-	CASREGGTGELFF	TGTGCCAGTAGGGAGGGGGGGACCGGAGAGCTGTTTTTT
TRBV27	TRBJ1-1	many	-	CASSVGTTVRSEAFF	TGTGCCAGCAGTGTCGGGACAACAGTCAGGTCTGAAGCTTTCTTT
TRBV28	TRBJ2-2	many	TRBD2	CASSLAESWTSGSGELFF	TGTGCCAGCAGTTTAGCAGAATCCTGGACTAGCGGGTCCGGGGAGCTGTTTTTT
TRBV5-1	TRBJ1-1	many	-	CASSLLGVNEAFF	TGCGCCAGCAGCTTGCTCGGCGTAAATGAAGCTTTCTTT
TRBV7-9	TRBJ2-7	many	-	CASSSLSPAEQYF	TGTGCCAGCAGCTCTTTATCCCCGGCCGAGCAGTACTTC
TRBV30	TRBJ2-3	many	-	CAWSVSGGPAITDTQYF	TGTGCCTGGAGTGTTAGTGGAGGGCCGGCCATCACAGATACGCAGTATTTT
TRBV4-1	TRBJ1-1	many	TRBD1	CASSQDLTGGPMNTEAFF	TGCGCCAGCAGCCAAGATTTGACAGGGGGGCCTATGAACACTGAAGCTTTCTTT
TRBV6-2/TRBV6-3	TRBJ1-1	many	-	CASTAWILNTEAFF	TGTGCCAGCACCGCCTGGATCCTGAACACTGAAGCTTTCTTT
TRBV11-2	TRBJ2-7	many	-	CASSLDTRPESYEQYF	TGTGCCAGCAGCTTAGATACCCGGCCCGAGTCCTACGAGCAGTACTTC
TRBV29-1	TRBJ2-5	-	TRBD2	CSAQGLAEETQYF	TGCAGCGCCCAGGGACTAGCGGAAGAGACCCAGTACTTC
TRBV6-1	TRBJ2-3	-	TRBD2	CASSGPRLTSGRTDTQYF	TGTGCCAGCAGTGGACCGCGTCTCACTAGCGGACGCACAGATACGCAGTATTTT
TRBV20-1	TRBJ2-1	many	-	CSARERGPYNEQFF	TGCAGTGCTCGGGAGCGCGGCCCATACAATGAGCAGTTCTTC
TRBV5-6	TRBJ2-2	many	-	CASSGTGTLFTGELFF	TGTGCCAGCAGCGGAACCGGGACCCTCTTCACCGGGGAGCTGTTTTTT
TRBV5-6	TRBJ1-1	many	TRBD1	CASSGQGEAFF	TGTGCCAGCAGCGGACAGGGGGAAGCTTTCTTT
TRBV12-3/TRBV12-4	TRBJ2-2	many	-	CASSEDRRTGELFF	TGTGCCAGCAGCGAGGACAGACGCACCGGGGAGCTGTTTTTT
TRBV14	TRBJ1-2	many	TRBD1	CASSPTGTGVRGYTF	TGTGCCAGCAGCCCCACCGGGACAGGGGTTCGTGGCTACACCTTC
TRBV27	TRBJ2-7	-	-	CVSTPAQGSYEQCF	TGTGTCAGCACCCCCGCCCAGGGCTCCTACGAGCAGTGCTTC
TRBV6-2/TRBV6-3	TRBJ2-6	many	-	CASSYQTGKGSGANVLTF	TGTGCCAGCAGTTACCAAACAGGGAAGGGCTCTGGGGCCAACGTCCTGACTTTC
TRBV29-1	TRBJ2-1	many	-	CSVEVNYNEQFF	TGCAGCGTTGAAGTAAACTACAATGAGCAGTTCTTC
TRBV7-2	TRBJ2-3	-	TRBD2	CASHLGASGDTDTQYF	TGTGCCAGCCACTTGGGGGCTAGCGGGGACACAGATACGCAGTATTTT
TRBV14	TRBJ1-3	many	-	CASSPPRGSGNTIYF	TGTGCCAGCAGCCCTCCCAGGGGCTCTGGAAACACCATATATTTT
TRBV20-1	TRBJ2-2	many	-	CSAGTENTGELFF	TGCAGTGCAGGAACAGAGAACACCGGGGAGCTGTTTTTT
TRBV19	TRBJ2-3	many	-	CASSDRWADTQYF	TGTGCCAGTAGTGACCGCTGGGCAGATACGCAGTATTTT
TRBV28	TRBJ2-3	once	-	CASSGIASAGRADTQYF	TGTGCCAGCAGTGGGATTGCTAGCGCGGGACGAGCAGATACGCAGTATTTT
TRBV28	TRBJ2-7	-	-	CASSLRTATQILSYEQYF	TGTGCCAGCAGTTTAAGGACGGCGACCCAGATTTTATCCTACGAGCAGTACTTC
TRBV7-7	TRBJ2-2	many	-	CASSPFSGGELFF	TGTGCTAGCAGCCCCTTTTCCGGCGGGGAGCTGTTTTTT
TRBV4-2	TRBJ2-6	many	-	CASSPEGGFTSGANVLTF	TGTGCCAGCAGCCCTGAGGGCGGGTTTACCTCTGGGGCCAACGTCCTGACTTTC
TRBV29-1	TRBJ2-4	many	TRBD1	CSVGGTGSKNIQYF	TGCAGCGTGGGCGGGACAGGGAGCAAAAACATTCAGTACTTC
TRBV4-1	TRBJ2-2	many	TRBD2	CASKRGTGELFF	TGCGCCAGCAAGCGGGGCACCGGGGAGCTGTTTTTT
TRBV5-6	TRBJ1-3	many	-	CASSFGGPGNTIYF	TGTGCCAGCAGCTTTGGAGGACCTGGAAACACCATATATTTT
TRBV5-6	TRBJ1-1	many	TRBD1	CASSSTGTGYTEAFF	TGTGCCAGCAGCTCTACCGGGACAGGGTACACTGAAGCTTTCTTT
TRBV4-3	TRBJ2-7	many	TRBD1	CASSQTGTGTYEQYF	TGCGCCAGCAGCCAAACCGGGACAGGGACCTACGAGCAGTACTTC
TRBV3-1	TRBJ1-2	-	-	CASSPGTTYGYTF	TGTGCCAGCAGCCCGGGGACGACCTATGGCTACACCTTC
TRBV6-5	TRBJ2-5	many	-	CASSYSAGAETQYF	TGTGCCAGCAGTTACTCCGCAGGGGCGGAGACCCAGTACTTC
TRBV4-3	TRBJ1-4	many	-	CASSQDRVRLFF	TGCGCCAGCAGCCAAGATCGCGTCCGTCTGTTTTTT
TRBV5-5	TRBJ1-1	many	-	CASSREGGTTEAFF	TGTGCCAGCAGTCGCGAGGGGGGGACCACTGAAGCTTTCTTT
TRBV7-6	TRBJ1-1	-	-	CASSSERTRGGNGNTETFF	TGTGCCAGCAGCTCTGAAAGGACGAGGGGGGGCAATGGAAACACTGAAACTTTCTTT
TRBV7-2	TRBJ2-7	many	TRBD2	CASSSGLAGPFYEQYF	TGTGCCAGCAGCTCAGGACTAGCGGGACCCTTCTACGAGCAGTACTTC
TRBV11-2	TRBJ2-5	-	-	CASSFLTRTETQYF	TGTGCCAGCAGCTTTTTGACTAGAACAGAGACCCAGTACTTC
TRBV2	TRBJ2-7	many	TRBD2	CASSEATGLVIEQYF	TGTGCCAGCAGTGAAGCAACTGGACTAGTAATCGAGCAGTACTTC